Below are 16 T cell receptor beta chains sequenced from a single sample in a study of blood T cell repertoires in COVID-19 (dated by TCRdb to 2019 to 2021). Libraries were built with the immunoSEQ multiplex PCR assay. Sourced from immuneACCESS, this table was stored by TCRdb with only in-frame sequences that have V and J called. A share of the clones is absent; for the studies checked, an unresolved V gene accounts for under half, and the remainder has no known explanation. Across this sample there are around 210,000 clones, with 65% to 90% seen only once. The biggest ten clones account for more than 4.5% of the sample. Sequencing input: peripheral blood. The receptors shown here come from a man aged 45 to 65 with COVID-19, enrolled during active disease.

This clone was seen a few times. This sequence joins TRBV7-8 and TRBJ1-5; 9 nucleotides match TRBD1. After removal of 0 bases from V and 3 bases from J, the junction contained 3 bases not matched to a gene. Germline loops: CDR1 SGHVS, CDR2 FQNEAQ. The CDR3 runs 16 residues. The CDR3 region has the DNA TGTGCCAGCAGCTTAGCGGACAGGGGAATCAATCAGCCCCAGCATTTT. As protein: CASSLADRGINQPQHF.

V is TRBV30 and J is TRBJ1-5; 7 bases map to TRBD1. The germline V gene encodes CDR1 GTSNPN and CDR2 SVGIG (reference sequence). Losses at the gene ends were 3 bases for V and 2 bases for J; bases not matched to a gene: 13. This CDR3 contains 17 residues. For the CDR3, the DNA is TGTGCCTGGAGCGAACCGCGGACAGGTTTTGGCAATCAGCCCCAGCATTTT. Its translation: CAWSEPRTGFGNQPQHF.

The chain links TRBV11-2 to TRBJ2-6, with unresolved D. The CDR3 is made up of 15 amino acids. V lost 3 bases and J lost 0, with 6 bases in between. Germline-derived CDR1 and CDR2 are SGHAT and FQNNGV. The chain's CDR3 is CASSLSDSGANVLTF. The CDR3 DNA sequence: TGTGCCAGCAGCTTGTCAGACTCTGGGGCCAACGTCCTGACTTTC.

The CDR3 reads CASSPIQLARNNEQFF. The CDR3 DNA follows: TGTGCCAGCAGCCCCATTCAACTAGCGCGAAACAATGAGCAGTTCTTC. The V call is TRBV5-4, the J call TRBJ2-1; 7 positions match TRBD2. This CDR3 has 16 residues. Germline values: CDR1 SGHNT, CDR2 YYREEE (reference sequence). After removal of 4 bases from V and 5 bases from J, the junction contained 12 bases not matched to a gene.

V usage is TRBV6-2 or TRBV6-3 and J usage is TRBJ1-2; D not certain. CDR1 and CDR2 from the germline V gene are MNHEY and SVGEGT. The CDR3 covers 13 residues. V gave up 0 bases and J gave up 7 bases, with 9 bases separating them. CDR3 coding DNA: TGTGCCAGCAGTTACTCCGCGTATCGTGGCTACACCTTC. Protein product: CASSYSAYRGYTF.

Only one count was recorded for this clone. V and J are TRBV19 and TRBJ1-1, with a possible D match to TRBD1 (5 bases). CDR1 is LNHDA, CDR2 SQIVND, per germline (reference sequence). The CDR3 spans 15 residues. Trimming took 7 bases from V and 3 from J, leaving 18 bases between them. The CDR3 loop reads CASTTPGYAYTEAFF. The CDR3 coding sequence is TGTGCCAGTACTACCCCAGGGTATGCGTACACTGAAGCTTTCTTT.

The chain employs TRBV19 and TRBJ1-1, with 7 bases matching TRBD1. The CDR3 is 13 amino acids. V shed 11 bases and J 10 bases; nucleotides not matched to a gene: 16. The germline CDR1 and CDR2 sequences are LNHDA and SQIVND (reference sequence). CDR3 DNA: TGTGCCTCCCGCCGGGTGGGGACAGAGTCAGCTTTCTTT. Residues: CASRRVGTESAFF.

This rearrangement joins TRBV5-1 to TRBJ2-2; 7 bases agree with TRBD1. CDR3 length equals 14 residues. Germline values: CDR1 SGHRS, CDR2 YFSETQ. Trimming took 4 bases from V and 3 from J; bases not matched to a gene: 3. This chain's CDR3 is CASSVTGHTGELFF. The CDR3 nucleotides read TGCGCCAGCAGCGTGACAGGGCACACCGGGGAGCTGTTTTTT.

This sequence joins TRBV7-9 and TRBJ2-3; a possible D gene is TRBD1 (7 bases). This CDR3 contains 17 residues. Trimming pared 2 bases from V and 0 bases from J, leaving 15 bases between. Germline CDR1 reads SEHNR; CDR2 reads FQNEAQ (reference sequence). CDR3 in amino acids: CASSLSQGGPSTDTQYF. The CDR3 DNA sequence: TGTGCCAGCAGCTTATCTCAGGGGGGCCCTAGCACAGATACGCAGTATTTT. Drawing the rest from reference TRBV7-9 and TRBJ2-3, the complete variable domain is DTGVSQNPRHKITKRGQNVTFRCDPISEHNRLYWYRQTLGQGPEFLTYFQNEAQLEKSRLLSDRFSAERPKGSFSTLEIQRTEQGDSAMYLCASSLSQGGPSTDTQYFGPGTRLTVL.

The chain joins TRBV5-1 to TRBJ2-1, with TRBD2 matching over 9 bases. The CDR3 contains 16 residues. CDR1 and CDR2 (germline): SGHRS, YFSETQ. The junction had 7 bases not matched to a gene; V was cut back by 3 bases and J by 3 bases. CDR3 DNA sequence: TGCGCCAGCAGCTCAGGGAGACTAGCGGACTACAATGAGCAGTTCTTC. The encoded protein is CASSSGRLADYNEQFF.

The chain links TRBV29-1 to TRBJ2-4, with D possibly matching TRBD1 (6 bases). Germline-derived CDR1 and CDR2 are SQVTM and ANQGSEA. CDR3 length: 14 residues. Trimming stripped 7 bases from V and 1 base from J, with 14 bases between. The CDR3 bases are TGCAGCGCCAGGGGTTTAACTGCCAAAAACATTCAGTACTTC. Residues: CSARGLTAKNIQYF. The full variable domain, in which reference TRBV29-1 and TRBJ2-4 provide the parts outside the CDR3, is SAVISQKPSRDICQRGTSLTIQCQVDSQVTMMFWYRQQPGQSLTLIATANQGSEATYESGFVIDKFPISRPNLTFSTLTVSNMSPEDSSIYLCSARGLTAKNIQYFGAGTRLSVL.

The rearrangement links TRBV18 to TRBJ2-1; D is possibly TRBD1 (5 bases). The V gene's germline CDR1 is KGHSH and CDR2 LQKENI. This CDR3 has 13 residues. The V end lost 6 bases, the J end lost 7 bases, and 13 bases lay between the germline ends. This chain's CDR3 is CASSSAGRNEQFF. DNA for the CDR3: TGTGCCAGCTCCTCCGCAGGGCGAAATGAGCAGTTCTTC.

The chain uses TRBV2 and TRBJ2-3; 7 bases are a match to TRBD2. The CDR3 runs to 14 residues. V shed 3 bases and J 4 bases; nucleotides not matched to a gene: 4. From germline, CDR1 is SNHLY and CDR2 FYNNEI. The CDR3 spells CASSEVGGADTQYF. CDR3 coding DNA: TGTGCCAGCAGTGAGGTTGGGGGGGCAGATACGCAGTATTTT.

The chain carries TRBV12-3 or TRBV12-4 and TRBJ2-2; D is perhaps TRBD2 (5 bases). There are 13 residues in the CDR3. V lost 6 bases to trimming and J lost 7 bases, with 12 bases between them. The CDR3 nucleotides read TGTGCCAGCAGGGACTCCAGAAGCGGGGAGCTGTTTTTT. Translated: CASRDSRSGELFF.

The V call is TRBV19, the J call TRBJ1-2, with D perhaps matching TRBD1 (5 bases). The ends were cut back, 5 bases at V and 0 bases at J, with 13 bases in the middle. This CDR3 has 15 amino acids. CDR1 is LNHDA and CDR2 is SQIVND in the germline V gene (reference sequence). This CDR3 is CASSLPGLSNYGYTF. DNA for the CDR3: TGTGCCAGTAGTCTTCCGGGACTTTCTAACTATGGCTACACCTTC.

This clone appeared a single time. The genes are TRBV10-3 and TRBJ1-1; TRBD1 matches 8 bases. The germline CDR1 and CDR2 sequences are ENHRY and SYGVKD. The CDR3 is made up of 14 amino acids. V gave up 6 bases and J gave up 5 bases; unmatched junction bases: 8. The CDR3 protein is CAIRAGGRLTEAFF. CDR3 DNA: TGTGCCATCAGAGCAGGGGGCCGATTGACTGAAGCTTTCTTT.